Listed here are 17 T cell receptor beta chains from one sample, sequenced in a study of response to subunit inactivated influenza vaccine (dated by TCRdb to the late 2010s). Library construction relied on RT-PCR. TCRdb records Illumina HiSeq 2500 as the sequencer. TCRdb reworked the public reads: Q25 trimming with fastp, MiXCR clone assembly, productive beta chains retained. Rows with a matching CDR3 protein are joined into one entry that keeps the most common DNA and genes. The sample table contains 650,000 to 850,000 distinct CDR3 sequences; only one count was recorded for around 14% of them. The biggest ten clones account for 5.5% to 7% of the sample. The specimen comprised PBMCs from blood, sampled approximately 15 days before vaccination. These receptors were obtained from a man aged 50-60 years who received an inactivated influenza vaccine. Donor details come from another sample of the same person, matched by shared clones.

The CDR3 sequence is CASSPRGGVGTDTQYF. The CDR3 DNA is TGTGCCAGCAGCCCTCGGGGGGGAGTCGGGACAGATACGCAGTATTTT. This sequence joins TRBV5-3 and TRBJ2-3; TRBD2 aligns across 8 bases. TRBV5-3 is labeled an ORF, and its function is uncertain. J was trimmed by 3 bases and V by 8 bases; bases with no gene match: 14. The CDR3 consists of 16 residues.

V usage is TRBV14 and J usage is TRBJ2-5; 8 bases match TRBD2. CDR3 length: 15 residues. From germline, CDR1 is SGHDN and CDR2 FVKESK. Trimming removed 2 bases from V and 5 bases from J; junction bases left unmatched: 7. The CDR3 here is CASSQFTGGPETQYF. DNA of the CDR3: TGTGCCAGCAGCCAATTCACGGGAGGGCCGGAGACCCAGTACTTC. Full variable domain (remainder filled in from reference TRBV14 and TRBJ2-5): EAGVTQFPSHSVIEKGQTVTLRCDPISGHDNLYWYRRVMGKEIKFLLHFVKESKQDESGMPNNRFLAERTGGTYSTLKVQPAELEDSGVYFCASSQFTGGPETQYFGPGTRLLVL.

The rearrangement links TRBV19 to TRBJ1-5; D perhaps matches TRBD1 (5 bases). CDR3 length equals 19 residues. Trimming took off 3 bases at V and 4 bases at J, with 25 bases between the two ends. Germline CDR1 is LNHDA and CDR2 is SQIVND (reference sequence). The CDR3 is CASSIDPRTRALGNQPQHF. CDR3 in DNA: TGTGCCAGTAGTATCGACCCACGGACAAGAGCTTTGGGGAATCAGCCCCAGCATTTT.

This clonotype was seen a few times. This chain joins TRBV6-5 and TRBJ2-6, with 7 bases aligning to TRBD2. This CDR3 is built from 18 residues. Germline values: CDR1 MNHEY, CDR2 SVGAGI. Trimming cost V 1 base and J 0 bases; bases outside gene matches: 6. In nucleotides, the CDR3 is TGTGCCAGCAGTTACTTAAGACTAGCTTCCTCTGGGGCCAACGTCCTGACTTTC. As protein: CASSYLRLASSGANVLTF.

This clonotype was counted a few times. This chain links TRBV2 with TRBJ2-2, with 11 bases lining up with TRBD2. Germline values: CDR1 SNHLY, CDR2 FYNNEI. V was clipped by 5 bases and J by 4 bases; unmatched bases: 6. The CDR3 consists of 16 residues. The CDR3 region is CASSFTSGSITGELFF. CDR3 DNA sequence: TGTGCCAGCAGTTTCACTAGCGGGAGTATCACCGGGGAGCTGTTTTTT.

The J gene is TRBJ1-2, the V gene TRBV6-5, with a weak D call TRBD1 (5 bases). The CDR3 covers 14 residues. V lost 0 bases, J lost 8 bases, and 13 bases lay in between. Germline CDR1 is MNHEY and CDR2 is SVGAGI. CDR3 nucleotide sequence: TGTGCCAGCAGTTACTCAGGGGCAACGGAAGGCTACACCTTC. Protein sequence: CASSYSGATEGYTF.

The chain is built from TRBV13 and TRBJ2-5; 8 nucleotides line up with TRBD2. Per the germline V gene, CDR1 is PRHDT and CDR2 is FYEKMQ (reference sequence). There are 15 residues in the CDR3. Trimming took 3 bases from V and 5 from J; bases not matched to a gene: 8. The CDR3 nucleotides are TGTGCCAGCAGCTTGGTCCGGGGGGGCTTCGAGACCCAGTACTTC. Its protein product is CASSLVRGGFETQYF.

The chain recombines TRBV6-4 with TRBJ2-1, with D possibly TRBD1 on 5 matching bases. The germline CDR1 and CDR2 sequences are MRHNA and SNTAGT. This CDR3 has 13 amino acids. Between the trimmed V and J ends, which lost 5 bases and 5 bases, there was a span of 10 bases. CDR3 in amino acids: CASSSWGDNEQFF. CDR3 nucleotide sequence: TGTGCCAGCAGTTCATGGGGCGACAATGAGCAGTTCTTC.

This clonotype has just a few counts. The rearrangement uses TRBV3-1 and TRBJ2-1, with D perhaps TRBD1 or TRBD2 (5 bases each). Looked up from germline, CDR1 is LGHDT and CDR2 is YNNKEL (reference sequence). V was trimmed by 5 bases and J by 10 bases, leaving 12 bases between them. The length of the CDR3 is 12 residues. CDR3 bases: TGTGCCAGCAGCGGAGGACATGGGGAGCAGTTCTTC. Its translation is CASSGGHGEQFF.

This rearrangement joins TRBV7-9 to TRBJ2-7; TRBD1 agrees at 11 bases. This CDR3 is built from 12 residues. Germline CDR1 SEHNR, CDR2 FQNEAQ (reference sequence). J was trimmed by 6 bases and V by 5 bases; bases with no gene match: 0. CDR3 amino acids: CASSGTGGEQYF. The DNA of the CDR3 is TGTGCCAGCAGCGGGACAGGGGGCGAGCAGTACTTC.

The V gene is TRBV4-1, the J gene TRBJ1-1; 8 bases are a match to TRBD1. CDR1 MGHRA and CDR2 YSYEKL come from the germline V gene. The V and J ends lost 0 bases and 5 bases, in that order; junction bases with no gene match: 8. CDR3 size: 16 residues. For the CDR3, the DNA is TGCGCCAGCAGCCAAGACGCCCTCAGGGGGCGAACTGAAGCTTTCTTT. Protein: CASSQDALRGRTEAFF.

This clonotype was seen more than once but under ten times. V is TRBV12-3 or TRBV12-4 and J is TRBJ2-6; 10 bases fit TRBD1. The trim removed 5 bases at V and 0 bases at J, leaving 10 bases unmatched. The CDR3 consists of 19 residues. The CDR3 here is CASSPPFRTGGSGANVLTF. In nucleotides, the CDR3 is TGTGCCAGCAGTCCCCCTTTTAGGACAGGGGGCTCTGGGGCCAACGTCCTGACTTTC.

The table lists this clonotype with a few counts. The CDR3 reads CSARRTSGNNEQFF. The CDR3 DNA reads TGCAGTGCTAGAAGGACTAGCGGGAACAATGAGCAGTTCTTC. V is TRBV20-1 and J is TRBJ2-1; TRBD2 matches 12 bases. V was clipped by 2 bases and J by 5 bases; unmatched bases: 1. CDR1 and CDR2 (germline): DFQATT, SNEGSKA (reference sequence). This CDR3 is 14 amino acids long.

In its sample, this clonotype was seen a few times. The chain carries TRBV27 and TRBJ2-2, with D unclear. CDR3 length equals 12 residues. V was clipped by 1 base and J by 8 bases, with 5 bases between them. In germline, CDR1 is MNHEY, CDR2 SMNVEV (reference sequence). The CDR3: CASSLFRGELFF. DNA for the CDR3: TGTGCCAGCAGTTTATTTCGGGGGGAGCTGTTTTTT.

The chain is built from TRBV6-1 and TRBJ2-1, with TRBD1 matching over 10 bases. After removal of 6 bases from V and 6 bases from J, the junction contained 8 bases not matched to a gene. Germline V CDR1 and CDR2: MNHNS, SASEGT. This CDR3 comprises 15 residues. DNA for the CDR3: TGTGCCAGCAGGGGGTTTGGGACAGGGGTCAATGAGCAGTTCTTC. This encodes CASRGFGTGVNEQFF.

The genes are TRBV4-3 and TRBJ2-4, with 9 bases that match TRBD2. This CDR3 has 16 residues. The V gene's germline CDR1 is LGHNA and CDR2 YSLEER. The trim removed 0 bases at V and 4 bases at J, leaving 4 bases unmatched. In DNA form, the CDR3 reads TGCGCCAGCAGCCAAGAGCGGGAGGGAAATAAAAACATTCAGTACTTC. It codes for CASSQEREGNKNIQYF.

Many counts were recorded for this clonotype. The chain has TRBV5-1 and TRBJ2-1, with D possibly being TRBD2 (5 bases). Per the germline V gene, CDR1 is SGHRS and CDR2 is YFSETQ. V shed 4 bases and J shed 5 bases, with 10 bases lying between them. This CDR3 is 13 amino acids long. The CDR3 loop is CASSGSGNNEQFF. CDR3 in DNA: TGCGCCAGCAGCGGTTCGGGAAACAATGAGCAGTTCTTC.